These 24 T cell receptor beta chains were sequenced from one sample in a study of metastatic and nonmetastatic thyroid tumors. Via MiXCR, TCRdb re-called the PCR reads. Altogether some 21,000 clones are present, 22% being singletons, with the ten largest covering 12%. Patients had received no treatment of any kind before thyroid surgery. The source material was tumor tissue. The receptors derive from a female donor with papillary thyroid cancer or a benign thyroid nodule (not recorded which). Some clones in this sample may be carry-over from other donors' samples.

This clone was seen more than once but under ten times. The gene calls are TRBV7-2 and TRBJ2-3; 7 bases are a match to TRBD2. Per germline, CDR1 SGHTA and CDR2 FQGNSA. The CDR3 length is 16 residues. V lost 1 base and J lost 2; bases outside the gene matches: 6. The CDR3 DNA sequence: TGTGCCAGCAGCTTAGGGGCTAGCGGATACACAGATACGCAGTATTTT. Its protein product is CASSLGASGYTDTQYF.

The chain is built from TRBV30 and TRBJ2-3; D is uncertain. Trimming took 2 bases from V and 3 from J, leaving 9 bases between them. This CDR3 region has 13 residues. CDR1 and CDR2 from the germline V gene are GTSNPN and SVGIG (reference sequence). The CDR3 DNA sequence: TGTGCCTGGAGTTTGCAAAGAACAGATACGCAGTATTTT. Protein: CAWSLQRTDTQYF.

This clone was observed a handful of times. The chain is built from TRBV2 and TRBJ2-1; D possibly corresponds to TRBD2 (5 bases). CDR1 is SNHLY and CDR2 is FYNNEI in the germline V gene. The V end lost 7 bases, the J end lost 3 bases, and 10 bases lay between the germline ends. CDR3 length: 13 amino acids. The CDR3 DNA is TGTGCCAGCACCCAACGGGGCTACAATGAGCAGTTCTTC. This translates into CASTQRGYNEQFF.

This sequence joins TRBV28 and TRBJ1-1, with D possibly being TRBD1 (5 bases). V lost 3 bases, J lost 0 bases, and 11 bases lay in between. CDR1 and CDR2 from the germline V gene are MDHEN and SYDVKM. This CDR3 is 15 amino acids long. The CDR3: CASSFTGPMNTEAFF. The CDR3, as DNA: TGTGCCAGCAGTTTCACGGGGCCCATGAACACTGAAGCTTTCTTT.

The chain couples TRBV20-1 to TRBJ2-3, with 7 bases matching TRBD1. The CDR3 spans 13 residues. Germline V gene data show CDR1 as DFQATT and CDR2 as SNEGSKA (reference sequence). V was pared by 8 bases and J by 7 bases, with 12 bases of the junction left unmatched. The CDR3 loop reads CSTWDSWKNTQYF. The CDR3, as DNA: TGCAGTACCTGGGACAGTTGGAAAAATACGCAGTATTTT.

This clone came up many times. This rearrangement joins TRBV20-1 to TRBJ2-1, with 11 positions matching TRBD2. CDR3 length: 15 amino acids. The V gene end was trimmed by 0 bases and the J gene end by 9 bases; junction bases not matched to a gene: 7. Germline CDR1 is DFQATT and CDR2 is SNEGSKA (reference sequence). The CDR3 DNA sequence: TGCAGTGCTAGAGATACTAGCGGGAGATGGTTTGAGCAGTTCTTC. This translates into CSARDTSGRWFEQFF.

The V gene is TRBV7-6, the J gene TRBJ2-3, with TRBD1 identical over 9 bases. With V trimmed by 3 bases and J by 0 bases, 1 base remained unmatched. The V gene's germline CDR1 is SGHVS and CDR2 FNYEAQ. The CDR3 has 15 amino acids. The CDR3 bases are TGTGCCAGCAGCTTCGGACAGGGGAGCACAGATACGCAGTATTTT. It yields the protein CASSFGQGSTDTQYF. Based on the CDR3 plus reference TRBV7-6 and TRBJ2-3, the full variable domain is GAGVSQSPRYKVTKRGQDVALRCDPISGHVSLYWYRQALGQGPEFLTYFNYEAQQDKSGLPNDRFSAERPEGSISTLTIQRTEQRDSAMYRCASSFGQGSTDTQYFGPGTRLTVL.

The chain employs TRBV11-2 and TRBJ1-1; D ambiguous. V dropped 5 bases and J dropped 5 bases, with 12 bases sitting between them. The CDR3 totals 13 residues. Germline V gene lookup returns CDR1 SGHAT and CDR2 FQNNGV. CDR3 bases: TGTGCCAGCAGCCTCAGCAGGATTACTGAAGCTTTCTTT. This encodes CASSLSRITEAFF.

The genes are TRBV27 and TRBJ2-1, with 7 nucleotides matching TRBD1. The junction had 11 bases not matched to a gene; V was cut back by 2 bases and J by 4 bases. The CDR3 is 17 residues long. Germline CDR1 reads MNHEY; CDR2 reads SMNVEV (reference sequence). CDR3 coding DNA: TGTGCCAGCAGTTTAAACTTGGGACAGCCCTTTTACAATGAGCAGTTCTTC. It translates to CASSLNLGQPFYNEQFF.

The CDR3, as DNA: TGCGCCAGCAGACGGGTCCTACAGAACACCGGGGAGCTGTTTTTT. It yields the protein CASRRVLQNTGELFF. V is TRBV5-1 and J is TRBJ2-2; unclear D gene. Germline CDR1 and CDR2: SGHRS and YFSETQ. The CDR3 sequence is 15 residues long. The ends were cut back, 5 bases at V and 1 base at J, with 12 bases in the middle.

J is TRBJ2-1 and V is TRBV9, with D possibly TRBD2 on 5 matching bases. Looked up from germline, CDR1 is SGDLS and CDR2 is YYNGEE. CDR3 length: 14 amino acids. The V end was cut by 0 bases, the J end by 10 bases, with 14 bases between. The CDR3 DNA sequence: TGTGCCAGCAGCGTAGATACTGGCGGCGGGGAGCAGTTCTTC. Translating gives CASSVDTGGGEQFF.

The table lists this clone with a few counts. The chain is built from TRBV27 and TRBJ2-7; 7 bases are a match to TRBD2. Unmatched junction bases numbered 15, after V lost 6 bases and J lost 7 bases. The CDR3 totals 15 residues. Germline values: CDR1 MNHEY, CDR2 SMNVEV (reference sequence). The DNA of the CDR3 is TGTGCCAGCAGGCCCCTCACTAGCGCGTCGGGAGAGCAGTACTTC. Its translation is CASRPLTSASGEQYF.

CDR3 DNA: TGTGCCAGCAGCGTAGGAGGGACAGGGTATGAAAAACTGTTTTTT. Its translation is CASSVGGTGYEKLFF. The rearrangement uses TRBV9 and TRBJ1-4; 9 nucleotides agree with TRBD1. The CDR3 is 15 residues long. The V gene's germline CDR1 is SGDLS and CDR2 YYNGEE. Trimming removed 0 bases from V and 6 bases from J; junction bases left unmatched: 3. The entire variable domain, with the rest obtained from reference TRBV9 and TRBJ1-4, is as follows: DSGVTQTPKHLITATGQRVTLRCSPRSGDLSVYWYQQSLDQGLQFLIQYYNGEERAKGNILERFSAQQFPDLHSELNLSSLELGDSALYFCASSVGGTGYEKLFFGSGTQLSVL.

This chain connects TRBV28 to TRBJ2-1; TRBD2 matches 12 bases. This CDR3 spans 18 amino acids. Unmatched junction bases numbered 4, after V lost 1 base and J lost 0 bases. The V gene's germline CDR1 is MDHEN and CDR2 SYDVKM. CDR3 sequence reads: CASSLSATSGSSYNEQFF. The CDR3 DNA follows: TGTGCCAGCAGTTTATCCGCGACTAGCGGGAGCTCCTACAATGAGCAGTTCTTC.

This clone is categorized as medium-sized (0.01 to 0.1%). The rearrangement joins TRBV7-8 to TRBJ2-1; 7 nucleotides agree with TRBD2. Germline lookup yields CDR1 SGHVS and CDR2 FQNEAQ. The CDR3 length is 18 residues. V trimming: 1 base; J trimming: 0 bases; junction bases outside the gene matches: 9. The CDR3: CASSLGGRGRSSYNEQFF. The CDR3 DNA sequence: TGTGCCAGCAGCTTAGGCGGGCGGGGGAGGAGCTCCTACAATGAGCAGTTCTTC.

This chain connects TRBV3-1 to TRBJ2-3; D uncertain. This CDR3 is built from 17 residues. The V end lost 0 bases, the J end lost 0 bases, and 13 bases lay between the germline ends. Germline-derived CDR1 and CDR2 are LGHDT and YNNKEL (reference sequence). This CDR3 is CASSQDLYRSSTDTQYF. CDR3 sequence (DNA): TGTGCCAGCAGCCAAGATCTTTACAGATCTAGCACAGATACGCAGTATTTT.

This clone was recorded at least ten times. The chain couples TRBV11-1 to TRBJ2-2; 7 nucleotides line up with TRBD1. CDR1 is SGHAT, CDR2 FQDESV, per germline (reference sequence). The CDR3 length is 16 residues. The J segment lost 5 bases and the V segment lost 2 bases, leaving 8 bases of the junction unmatched. The CDR3 spells CASSLQTGLVTGELFF. In DNA form, the CDR3 reads TGTGCCAGCAGCTTACAGACAGGGTTGGTAACCGGGGAGCTGTTTTTT.

The genes are TRBV30 and TRBJ1-5; tentative D call: TRBD1 (6 bases). CDR3 length: 15 residues. Trimming stripped 4 bases from V and 8 bases from J, with 21 bases between. Germline CDR1 is GTSNPN and CDR2 is SVGIG (reference sequence). CDR3 DNA sequence: TGTGCCTGGAACACCGGGACAACAAACTCGGAGCCCCAGCATTTT. Its protein is CAWNTGTTNSEPQHF.

This clone was recorded a few times. The chain couples TRBV4-3 to TRBJ1-5; no firm D call. The CDR3 is 13 amino acids. CDR1 LGHNA and CDR2 YSLEER come from the germline V gene. V lost 0 bases and J lost 6, with 6 bases in between. CDR3 loop: CASSQDGRQPQHF. For the CDR3, the DNA is TGCGCCAGCAGCCAAGATGGCCGTCAGCCCCAGCATTTT.

This clone has a count of ten or more. The chain carries TRBV12-5 and TRBJ2-5, with 10 bases lining up with TRBD1. The CDR3 length is 14 residues. Trimming removed 1 base from V and 4 bases from J; junction bases left unmatched: 0. Germline assignment: CDR1 LGHNT and CDR2 FRNRAP. CDR3 sequence: CASGLGQGAETQYF. CDR3 coding DNA: TGTGCTAGTGGTTTGGGACAGGGGGCAGAGACCCAGTACTTC.

The J gene is TRBJ1-2, the V gene TRBV20-1; 7 bases match TRBD1. V was pared by 1 base and J by 6 bases, with 8 bases of the junction left unmatched. Germline V gives CDR1 DFQATT, CDR2 SNEGSKA (reference sequence). This CDR3 contains 14 residues. The CDR3 here is CSARVTDRADGYTF. The CDR3 region has the DNA TGCAGTGCTAGAGTGACTGACAGGGCCGATGGCTACACCTTC.

In this sample, this clone turned up once. The chain has TRBV18 and TRBJ2-7; D unclear. CDR3 length: 13 residues. CDR1 is KGHSH, CDR2 LQKENI, per germline. V was cut by 0 bases and J by 3 bases, with 6 bases left in between. The CDR3 region is CASSPPGFYEQYF. The CDR3 DNA sequence: TGTGCCAGCTCACCACCGGGATTCTACGAGCAGTACTTC.

This clone was recorded at least ten times. The chain combines TRBV24-1 with TRBJ2-5; 8 bases match TRBD1. There are 14 residues in the CDR3. Per the germline V gene, CDR1 is KGHDR and CDR2 is SFDVKD. The ends lost 9 bases at V and 4 bases at J; junction bases unmatched: 9. CDR3 sequence reads: CATSDREWGETQYF. The CDR3 nucleotides are TGTGCCACCTCGGACAGGGAGTGGGGAGAGACCCAGTACTTC.

By sample share, this clone is medium-sized. The chain has TRBV6-5 and TRBJ1-6, with 7 bases fitting TRBD1. Germline trimming cut 0 bases from V and 7 bases from J; bases unmatched to any gene: 6. The germline CDR1 and CDR2 sequences are MNHEY and SVGAGI. The length of the CDR3 is 16 residues. CDR3 region: CASSYSPGQLNSPLHF. The CDR3 nucleotides are TGTGCCAGCAGTTACTCACCGGGACAGTTAAATTCACCCCTCCACTTT.